One and the same sample provided the 9 T cell receptor beta chains below, sequenced in a study of blood T cell repertoires in COVID-19 (dated by TCRdb to 2018 to 2021). The library was built by means of the immunoSEQ multiplex PCR assay. TCRdb limited this immuneACCESS table to in-frame rearrangements with V and J called. A share of clones is missing; checked studies link under half to unresolved V genes, and the rest is unexplained. For this sample there are roughly 100,000 clones; approximately 85% appear just once. The ten biggest clones cover just under 10% of the sample. Source material: peripheral blood. All receptors derive from a man aged 40-50 years with active or convalescent COVID-19.

This chain joins TRBV23-1 and TRBJ1-1; TRBD1 might be the D (5 bases). TRBV23-1 is an open reading frame whose function is uncertain. Trimming left V 2 bases short and J 4 bases short, with 41 bases between. There are 24 residues in the CDR3. The CDR3 is CASSQLKDRGPSFMTSVAGTEAFF. Written as DNA, the CDR3 is TGCGCCAGCAGTCAACTTAAAGACAGAGGGCCCTCCTTTATGACGAGTGTAGCGGGCACTGAAGCTTTCTTT.

The V and J genes are TRBV20-1 and TRBJ1-2, with D perhaps matching TRBD1 (5 bases). CDR1 is DFQATT and CDR2 is SNEGSKA in the germline V gene (reference sequence). Between the trimmed V and J ends, which lost 6 bases and 8 bases, there was a span of 13 bases. The length of the CDR3 is 11 residues. Here the CDR3 reads CSASGFGGYTF. The DNA of the CDR3 is TGCAGTGCCTCAGGGTTCGGCGGCTACACCTTC.

V is TRBV10-2 and J is TRBJ2-3; the match to TRBD1 covers 10 bases. The length of the CDR3 is 15 residues. J lost 4 bases, V lost 8 bases, and 9 bases had no gene match. The germline V gene has CDR1 WSHSY and CDR2 SAAADI. The CDR3 region has the DNA TGCGCCAGCCGACCGCCGGGACAGGGGCCAGATACGCAGTATTTT. Its translation: CASRPPGQGPDTQYF.

The chain links TRBV5-1 to TRBJ1-3; TRBD1 matches at 7 bases. The CDR3 spans 14 residues. The germline CDR1 and CDR2 sequences are SGHRS and YFSETQ. Trimming cost V 4 bases and J 4 bases; bases outside gene matches: 5. CDR3 DNA: TGCGCCAGCAGCGGGGACAGAGGAGGAAACACCATATATTTT. Translation: CASSGDRGGNTIYF.

The rearrangement joins TRBV18 to TRBJ1-6; possible D gene TRBD1, 6 bases. This CDR3 has 17 residues. Germline V gives CDR1 KGHSH, CDR2 LQKENI. V was cut by 6 bases and J by 0 bases, with 15 bases left in between. DNA for the CDR3: TGTGCCAGCTCTCCTCGACAGGCCAGCTCCTATAATTCACCCCTCCACTTT. Translation gives CASSPRQASSYNSPLHF.

In regard to this clone: Other DNA sequences in this sample translate to the same CDR3. The rearrangement links TRBV5-1 to TRBJ1-1, with 9 positions matching TRBD1. Losses at the gene ends were 4 bases for V and 2 bases for J; bases not matched to a gene: 6. CDR1 is SGHRS and CDR2 is YFSETQ in the germline V gene. The CDR3 has 15 residues. The CDR3 DNA follows: TGCGCCAGCAGCCCGGGGGGACAGGGAAACACTGAAGCTTTCTTT. Protein: CASSPGGQGNTEAFF. Full variable domain (missing parts from reference TRBV5-1 and TRBJ1-1): KAGVTQTPRYLIKTRGQQVTLSCSPISGHRSVSWYQQTPGQGLQFLFEYFSETQRNKGNFPGRFSGRQFSNSRSEMNVSTLELGDSALYLCASSPGGQGNTEAFFGQGTRLTVV.

This clone came up a few times. This chain links TRBV7-2 with TRBJ2-1; D is possibly TRBD2 (5 bases). The V end lost 1 base, the J end lost 6 bases, and 10 bases lay between the germline ends. The germline gives CDR1 SGHTA, CDR2 FQGNSA. The CDR3 has 14 residues. CDR3 residues: CASSLGLGGNEQFF. The CDR3 bases are TGTGCCAGCAGCTTAGGTCTAGGAGGCAATGAGCAGTTCTTC.

The chain has TRBV7-2 and TRBJ2-5; 9 bases match TRBD2. The V segment lost 5 bases and the J segment 1 base; nucleotides outside the gene matches: 2. Germline values: CDR1 SGHTA, CDR2 FQGNSA. The length of the CDR3 is 14 residues. CDR3 DNA: TGTGCCAGCAGCCGCGGGGGGGTCCAAGAGACCCAGTACTTC. Residues: CASSRGGVQETQYF.

V usage is TRBV7-9 and J usage is TRBJ1-4; TRBD1 matches 7 bases. Trimming removed 5 bases from V and 5 bases from J; junction bases left unmatched: 11. Per the germline V gene, CDR1 is SEHNR and CDR2 is FQNEAQ (reference sequence). This CDR3 is 16 amino acids long. CDR3 nucleotide sequence: TGTGCCAGCAGCCCCCAGGGACAGCTAGTAAATGAAAAACTGTTTTTT. Translated, it gives CASSPQGQLVNEKLFF.